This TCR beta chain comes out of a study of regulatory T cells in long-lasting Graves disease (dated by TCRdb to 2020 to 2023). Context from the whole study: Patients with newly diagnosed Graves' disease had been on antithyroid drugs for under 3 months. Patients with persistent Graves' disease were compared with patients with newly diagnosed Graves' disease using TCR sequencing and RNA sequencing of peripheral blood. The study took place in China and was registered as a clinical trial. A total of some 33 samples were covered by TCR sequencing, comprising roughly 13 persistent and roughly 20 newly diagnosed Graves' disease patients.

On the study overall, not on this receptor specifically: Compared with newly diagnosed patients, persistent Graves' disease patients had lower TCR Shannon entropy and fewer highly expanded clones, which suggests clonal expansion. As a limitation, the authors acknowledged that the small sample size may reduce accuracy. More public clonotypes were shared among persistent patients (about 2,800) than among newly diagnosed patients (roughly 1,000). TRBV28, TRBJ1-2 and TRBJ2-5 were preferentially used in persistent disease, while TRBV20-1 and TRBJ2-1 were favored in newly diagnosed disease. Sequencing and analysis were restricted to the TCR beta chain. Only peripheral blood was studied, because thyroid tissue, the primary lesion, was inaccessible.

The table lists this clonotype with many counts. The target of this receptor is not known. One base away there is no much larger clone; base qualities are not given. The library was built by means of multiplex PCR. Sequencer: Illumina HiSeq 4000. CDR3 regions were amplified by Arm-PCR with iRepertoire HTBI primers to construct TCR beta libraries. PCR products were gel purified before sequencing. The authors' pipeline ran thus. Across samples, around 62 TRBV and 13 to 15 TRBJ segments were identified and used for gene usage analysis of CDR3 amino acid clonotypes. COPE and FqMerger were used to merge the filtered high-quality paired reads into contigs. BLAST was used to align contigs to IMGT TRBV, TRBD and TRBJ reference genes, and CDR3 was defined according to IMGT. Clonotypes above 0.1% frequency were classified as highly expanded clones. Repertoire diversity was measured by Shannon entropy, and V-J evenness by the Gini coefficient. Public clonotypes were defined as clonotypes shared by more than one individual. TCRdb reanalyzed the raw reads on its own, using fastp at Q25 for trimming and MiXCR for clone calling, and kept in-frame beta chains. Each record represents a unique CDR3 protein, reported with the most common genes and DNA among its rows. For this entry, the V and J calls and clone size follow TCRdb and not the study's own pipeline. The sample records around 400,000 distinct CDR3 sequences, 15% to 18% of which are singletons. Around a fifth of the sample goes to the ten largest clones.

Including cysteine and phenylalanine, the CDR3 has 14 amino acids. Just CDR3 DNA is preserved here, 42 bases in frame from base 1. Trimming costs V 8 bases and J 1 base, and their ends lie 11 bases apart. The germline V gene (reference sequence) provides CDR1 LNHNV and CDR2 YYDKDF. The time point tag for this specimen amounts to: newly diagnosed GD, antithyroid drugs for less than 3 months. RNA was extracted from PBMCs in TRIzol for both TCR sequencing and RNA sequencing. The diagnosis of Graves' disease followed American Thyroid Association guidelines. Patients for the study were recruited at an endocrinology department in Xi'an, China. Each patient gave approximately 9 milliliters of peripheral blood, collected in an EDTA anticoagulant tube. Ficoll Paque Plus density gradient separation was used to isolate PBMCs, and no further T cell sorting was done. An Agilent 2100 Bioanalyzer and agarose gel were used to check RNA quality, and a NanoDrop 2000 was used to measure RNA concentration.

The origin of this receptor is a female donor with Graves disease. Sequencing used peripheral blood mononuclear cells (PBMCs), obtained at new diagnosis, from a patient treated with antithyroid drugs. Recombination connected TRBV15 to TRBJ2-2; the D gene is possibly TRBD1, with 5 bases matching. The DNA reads TGTGCCACCGCAGGGCACAAGAACACCGGGGAGCTGTTTTTT. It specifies CATAGHKNTGELFF.